A selection of T cell receptor beta chains follows, all from one sample in a study of PD-L1 blockade in urothelial cancer. The table came from immunoSEQ multiplex PCR; TCRdb's copy has only in-frame clones and leaves some out. The table lists tens of thousands of clones, roughly a third of them singletons. Sequencing was performed on tumor tissue, taken before atezolizumab (anti-PD-L1) treatment. These TCRs come from a man aged 60 to 75 with urothelial cancer. Each CDR3 is given with its conserved first and last residue.

j_gene: TRBJ2-3; v_gene: TRBV11-3; len: 16; CDR3aa: CASSIGLAGMSDTQYF
j_gene: TRBJ1-4; v_gene: TRBV19; len: 14; CDR3aa: CASGQGAANEKLFF
j_gene: TRBJ1-1; v_gene: TRBV30; len: 13; CDR3aa: CAWSKGARTEAFF
j_gene: TRBJ2-2; v_gene: TRBV19; len: 14; CDR3aa: CASSTRDAGGELFF
j_gene: TRBJ2-1; v_gene: TRBV6-8; len: 16; CDR3aa: CASRRLAGALDNEQFF
j_gene: TRBJ1-5; v_gene: TRBV30; len: 13; CDR3aa: CAWSGQGAQPQHF
j_gene: TRBJ2-7; v_gene: TRBV30; len: 11; CDR3aa: CAWSTGYEQYF
j_gene: TRBJ2-3; v_gene: TRBV9; len: 12; CDR3aa: CASSEGINTQYF
j_gene: TRBJ2-1; v_gene: TRBV29-1; len: 14; CDR3aa: CSVEVERWDNEQFF
j_gene: TRBJ1-2; v_gene: TRBV5-1; len: 16; CDR3aa: CASSPEGQATHMGYTF
j_gene: TRBJ1-3; v_gene: TRBV1; len: 16; CDR3aa: CASSPPPGQGRNTIYF
j_gene: TRBJ2-5; v_gene: TRBV9; len: 15; CDR3aa: CASSSRTGEIVTQYF